The sequence of this T cell receptor beta chain was determined in a study of shared clonotypes between healthy human individuals. The wider study: Each donor's CD4 naive and CD4 memory cells filled three plates apiece, CD8 naive two, and CD8 memory one. Study-wide findings and caveats: Naive subsets usually exceeded memory subsets in estimated richness. Lower generation probabilities were found for non-shared clonotypes than for those shared by all four donors.

About this clone itself: Its specificity is not known.

V lost 5 bases, J lost 2 bases, and 13 bases lay in between. The CDR3 contains 14 residues. The germline CDR1 and CDR2 sequences are SGHRS and YFSETQ. Some 30,000 T cell genomes, or around 180 ng DNA, went into the sorted-subset replicate PCRs. TCRdb keeps only in-frame clones here, not all; method: immunoSEQ multiplex PCR. This table has about 2.4 million clones, approximately 93% appearing once. Sequenced input: naive CD4+ T cells from PBMCs. Subset given: CD45RA+ positively selected. The chain uses TRBV5-1 and TRBJ2-5; the D call may be TRBD1 or TRBD2 (5 bases each). This sequence originates from a man aged 18 to 30 in good health. Some clones in this sample may be carry-over from other donors' samples. The CDR3 sequence is CASRIGTVQETQYF. CDR3 bases: TGCGCCAGCAGGATAGGGACCGTTCAAGAGACCCAGTACTTC.